This TCR beta chain was identified in a study of OX40 agonist ivuxolimab in advanced cancers. About the study: Every 2 weeks, patients received ivuxolimab intravenously, dosed at 0.01 to 10 mg/kg.

As concerns this clone: The antigen is not known.

Sequencing was performed with immunoSEQ multiplex PCR; in TCRdb, only in-frame clones are kept and a portion is missing. The sample records some 60,000 clones, 75% to 95% being singletons. Points from the study as a whole: Which antigen the expanded peripheral T cells recognized is unknown.

Germline CDR1 reads MDHEN; CDR2 reads SYDVKM. The CDR3 loop spans 15 amino acids. Trimming stripped 5 bases from V and 1 base from J, with 14 bases between. Exclusion applied to patients with autoimmune disease history or systemic immunosuppression. This TCR came from an adult with an advanced solid tumor such as melanoma, head and neck, liver or kidney cancer. The material sequenced was CD4+ or CD8+ T cells sorted from blood, taken in a trial of the OX40 agonist ivuxolimab. The V call is TRBV28, the J call TRBJ1-2; weak D call: TRBD1 (6 bases). For the CDR3, the DNA is TGTGCCAGCAGTGGGGGCAGGCGAGTTAACTATGGCTACACCTTC. This codes for CASSGGRRVNYGYTF.